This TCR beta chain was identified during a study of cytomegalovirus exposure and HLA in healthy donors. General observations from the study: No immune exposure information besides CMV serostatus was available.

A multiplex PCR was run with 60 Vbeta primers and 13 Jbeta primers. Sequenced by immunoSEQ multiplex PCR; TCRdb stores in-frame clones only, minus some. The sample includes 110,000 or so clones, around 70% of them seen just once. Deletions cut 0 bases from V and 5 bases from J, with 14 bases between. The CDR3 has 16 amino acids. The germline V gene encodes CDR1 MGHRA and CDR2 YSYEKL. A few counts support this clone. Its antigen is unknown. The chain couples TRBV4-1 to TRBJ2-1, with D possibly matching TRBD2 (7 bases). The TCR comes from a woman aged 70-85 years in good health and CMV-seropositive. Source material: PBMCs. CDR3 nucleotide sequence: TGCGCCAGCAGCCAAGAAGGTCGGGGGGCTCACAATGAGCAGTTCTTC. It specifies CASSQEGRGAHNEQFF.